This T cell receptor (beta chain) was recovered during a study of CD8 T cells in ankylosing spondylitis. The authors made TCR beta libraries by quantitative 5'-RACE with molecular barcodes. Each CDR3 protein is one row after TCRdb ran MiXCR on the 5' RACE reads. Of 250,000 to 300,000 distinct CDR3 sequences listed, about 18% are singletons. The CDR3 covers 18 residues. Germline loops: CDR1 MDHEN, CDR2 SYDVKM. The V and J ends lost 2 bases and 1 base respectively, with 20 bases between them. Findings and limits, study-wide: It appeared that ankylosing spondylitis blood was characterized by a TCR beta motif of seven or eight highly homologous variants. Prior literature has documented some motif variants in synovial fluid and blood from reactive arthritis. In ankylosing spondylitis patients, matched synovial fluid reportedly showed significant enrichment of disease-linked clones.

Regarding this clonotype: Its matching antigen is unknown.

The clonotype comes from a male donor with ankylosing spondylitis or in good health (not recorded which). The chain has TRBV28 and TRBJ2-5; a possible D gene is TRBD1 (6 bases). The sequenced material came from blood, either unsorted or a sorted T cell fraction (not recorded which). The CDR3 DNA is TGTGCCAGCAGTTTAACTACCGATCTAACAGGGCTCCAAGAGACCCAGTACTTC. Protein product: CASSLTTDLTGLQETQYF.